This TCR beta chain comes out of a study of cytomegalovirus exposure and HLA in healthy donors. Regarding the study as a whole: Reported results showed that the classifier diagnosed cytomegalovirus status with high specificity and sensitivity.

Germline V gene sequence: CDR1 MDHEN, CDR2 SYDVKM. Trimming removed 3 bases at V and 7 bases at J, with 12 bases between. The CDR3 contains 13 residues. As regards this clone: Its antigen is not known.

Use of 60 Vbeta and 13 Jbeta primers characterized the PCR. The repertoire was sequenced with immunoSEQ multiplex PCR; TCRdb's copy has only in-frame clones and lacks some. The table records fewer than 200,000 clones, roughly four fifths of them present only once. The sample comprised PBMCs. The gene calls are TRBV28 and TRBJ1-2; no definite D call. The sequence was obtained from a girl aged 2 to 10 in good health and CMV-seropositive. The CDR3 region has the DNA TGTGCCAGCAGTTTCCTAGCATATGGTGGCTACACCTTC. This sequence encodes CASSFLAYGGYTF.